This passage covers 14 T cell receptor beta chains from one sample sequenced in a study of cytomegalovirus exposure and HLA in healthy donors (dated by TCRdb to about 2017). The library relied on the immunoSEQ multiplex PCR assay. The multiplex PCR relied on a mix of 60 forward primers for TCR Vbeta segments and 13 reverse primers for TCR Jbeta segments. TCRdb limited this immuneACCESS table to in-frame rearrangements with V and J called. A share of clones is missing; checked studies link under half to unresolved V genes, and the rest is unexplained. The sample yields some 70,000 clones; under 80% were counted once. Clones ranked in the top ten supply 12% to 15% of the sample. The sample was PBMCs. These TCRs come from a male donor in good health and CMV-seropositive.

The gene calls are TRBV7-7 and TRBJ2-1; a weak D match, TRBD2 (5 bases). The CDR3 extends over 15 amino acids. CDR1 is SSHAT, CDR2 FNYEAQ, per germline (reference sequence). Trimming pared 1 base from V and 2 bases from J, leaving 9 bases between. The DNA for the CDR3 is TGTGCCAGCAGCTTAGTAAGCGGAGCCTACAATGAGCAGTTCTTC. Its translation: CASSLVSGAYNEQFF. The full variable domain, completed using reference TRBV7-7 and TRBJ2-1, is GAGVSQSPRYKVTKRGQDVTLRCDPISSHATLYWYQQALGQGPEFLTYFNYEAQPDKSGLPSDRFSAERPEGSISTLTIQRTEQRDSAMYRCASSLVSGAYNEQFFGPGTRLTVL.

This clone was recorded a few times. The V call is TRBV7-2, the J call TRBJ2-1, with 15 bases lining up with TRBD2. The CDR3 extends over 14 amino acids. After removal of 4 bases from V and 11 bases from J, the junction contained 3 bases not matched to a gene. Germline-derived CDR1 and CDR2 are SGHTA and FQGNSA. CDR3 region: CASSSGTSGRQQFF. The CDR3 nucleotides are TGTGCCAGCAGCTCCGGGACTAGCGGGAGGCAGCAGTTCTTC. Full variable domain (outside the CDR3, taken from reference TRBV7-2 and TRBJ2-1): GAGVSQSPSNKVTEKGKDVELRCDPISGHTALYWYRQSLGQGLEFLIYFQGNSAPDKSGLPSDRFSAERTGGSVSTLTIQRTQQEDSAVYLCASSSGTSGRQQFFGPGTRLTVL.

The rearrangement links TRBV7-6 to TRBJ1-5; 8 nucleotides match TRBD1. Germline V gives CDR1 SGHVS, CDR2 FNYEAQ. The CDR3 length is 15 residues. The junction had 9 bases not matched to a gene; V was cut back by 5 bases and J by 6 bases. The CDR3 bases are TGTGCCAGCAGCCTTCAGGGGGCCGGGGGTCAGCCCCAGCATTTT. This codes for CASSLQGAGGQPQHF.

This chain connects TRBV28 to TRBJ1-1; D unresolved. V shed 8 bases and J shed 1 base, with 14 bases lying between them. The CDR3 is 14 amino acids. Germline CDR1 is MDHEN and CDR2 is SYDVKM. The CDR3 DNA sequence: TGTGCCAGCCGACCACTGGGAGGGAACACTGAAGCTTTCTTT. This codes for CASRPLGGNTEAFF.

This chain links TRBV7-2 with TRBJ1-2; no reliable D call. This CDR3 region has 19 residues. Germline CDR1 and CDR2: SGHTA and FQGNSA. V dropped 0 bases and J dropped 8 bases, with 28 bases sitting between them. The chain's CDR3 is CASSLASGPPRADSRGYTF. DNA for the CDR3: TGTGCCAGCAGCTTAGCCTCCGGCCCCCCAAGGGCGGACTCTCGCGGCTACACCTTC.

J is TRBJ1-2 and V is TRBV7-9; D is possibly TRBD1 (6 bases). The CDR3 is made up of 14 amino acids. V was trimmed by 3 bases and J by 4 bases, leaving 12 bases between them. Germline CDR1 reads SEHNR; CDR2 reads FQNEAQ (reference sequence). CDR3 amino acids: CASSFRTDSYGYTF. CDR3 DNA sequence: TGTGCCAGCAGCTTTCGGACAGATAGCTATGGCTACACCTTC.

V and J are TRBV29-1 and TRBJ2-3; the D gene is possibly TRBD1 (5 bases). V was shortened by 6 bases and J by 2 bases, with 21 bases between the two germline ends. Germline CDR1 and CDR2: SQVTM and ANQGSEA. The CDR3 consists of 16 residues. In DNA form, the CDR3 reads TGCAGCGTCACAACCCCCCTGGGGCCAAACACAGATACGCAGTATTTT. This sequence encodes CSVTTPLGPNTDTQYF.

A remark on this clone: A read error may account for a junction end that differs from germline. The chain carries TRBV7-9 and TRBJ2-7, with no clear D. CDR3 length: 12 amino acids. Germline loops: CDR1 SEHNR, CDR2 FQNEAQ (reference sequence). CDR3 sequence (DNA): TGTTCCAGCAGCTTCGGTCCAGGTGAGCAGTACTTC. Amino acids: CSSSFGPGEQYF.

The chain joins TRBV10-3 to TRBJ2-7; a weak D match, TRBD2 (6 bases). CDR1 and CDR2 (germline): ENHRY, SYGVKD. V dropped 4 bases and J dropped 3 bases, with 13 bases sitting between them. The CDR3 totals 14 residues. The CDR3 is CAISGAPGGYEQYF. CDR3 nucleotides: TGTGCCATCAGTGGAGCCCCCGGGGGCTACGAGCAGTACTTC.

The rearrangement links TRBV7-3 to TRBJ2-1, with D uncertain. Trimming pared 4 bases from V and 1 base from J, leaving 8 bases between. CDR1 is SGHTA, CDR2 FQGTGA, per germline. The CDR3 covers 14 residues. CDR3 sequence: CASSSIGSYNEQFF. CDR3 in DNA: TGTGCCAGCAGCTCAATCGGTTCCTACAATGAGCAGTTCTTC.

The chain is built from TRBV19 and TRBJ2-5; TRBD1 aligns across 7 bases. The DNA end lines up better with TRBJ2-7; the J call may be wrong. The CDR3 totals 13 residues. Germline V CDR1 and CDR2: LNHDA, SQIVND (reference sequence). The CDR3 nucleotides are TGTGCCAGTAGCTGGGGACAGTCCTACGAGCAGTACTTC. Protein: CASSWGQSYEQYF.

By sample share, this clone is medium-sized. This sequence joins TRBV6-1 and TRBJ1-1; D gene ambiguous. CDR3 length: 15 residues. CDR1 is MNHNS, CDR2 SASEGT, per germline. V lost 2 bases to trimming and J lost 1 base, with 11 bases between them. CDR3 in DNA: TGTGCCAGCAGTGAAAACGGGGAGCGGAACACTGAAGCTTTCTTT. This translates into CASSENGERNTEAFF.

The chain recombines TRBV27 with TRBJ2-3; D might be TRBD1 (5 bases). With 4 bases removed from V and 2 bases from J, the gap between germline ends came to 13 bases. Germline CDR1 and CDR2: MNHEY and SMNVEV (reference sequence). This CDR3 contains 15 residues. The CDR3 region is CASSSRTYDTDTQYF. CDR3 coding DNA: TGTGCCAGCAGTTCTCGGACATACGACACAGATACGCAGTATTTT.

The rearrangement uses TRBV30 and TRBJ2-7; 13 positions match TRBD2. V was pared by 5 bases and J by 4 bases, with 5 bases of the junction left unmatched. Germline CDR1 reads GTSNPN; CDR2 reads SVGIG (reference sequence). This CDR3 has 14 amino acids. The DNA of the CDR3 is TGTGCCTGGGGACTAGCGGGGGCCCATTACGAGCAGTACTTC. Translated: CAWGLAGAHYEQYF.